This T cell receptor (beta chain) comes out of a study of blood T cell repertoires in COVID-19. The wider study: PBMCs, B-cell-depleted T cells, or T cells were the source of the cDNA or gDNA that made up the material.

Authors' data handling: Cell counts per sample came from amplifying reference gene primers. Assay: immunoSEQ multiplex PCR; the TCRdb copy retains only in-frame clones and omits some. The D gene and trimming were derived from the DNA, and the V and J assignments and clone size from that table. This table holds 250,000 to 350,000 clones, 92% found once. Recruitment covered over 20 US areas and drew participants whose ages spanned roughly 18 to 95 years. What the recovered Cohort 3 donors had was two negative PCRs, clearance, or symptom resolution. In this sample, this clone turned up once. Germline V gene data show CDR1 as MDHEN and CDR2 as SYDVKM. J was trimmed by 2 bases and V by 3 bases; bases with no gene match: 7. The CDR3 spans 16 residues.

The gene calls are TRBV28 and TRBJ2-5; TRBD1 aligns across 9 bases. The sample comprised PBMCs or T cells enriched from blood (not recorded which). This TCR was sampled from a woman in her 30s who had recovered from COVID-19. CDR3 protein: CASSFPDRGVQETQYF. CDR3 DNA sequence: TGTGCCAGCAGTTTTCCCGACAGGGGGGTTCAAGAGACCCAGTACTTC.